The 27 T cell receptor beta chains below were found in one sample sequenced in a study of spatial heterogeneity in lung cancer (dated by TCRdb to between 2018 and 2020). The sample's time point, from its label and the paper: sample taken at primary tumor resection. The paper's findings and limits, for the study overall: The tumor nonsynonymous mutation count correlated with the number of expanded intratumoral alpha and beta TCRs.

These receptors' antigens are unknown. The library was prepared using 5' RACE. The reads were generated on a NextSeq 500. TCRdb ran its own pipeline on the public reads, namely fastp trimming at Q25 and MiXCR clone calling, and kept in-frame beta chains. Rows with a matching CDR3 protein are joined into one entry that keeps the most common DNA and genes. A total of 9,000 to 10,000 distinct CDR3 sequences appear in this sample, approximately 14% of them only once. More than 13% of the sample belongs to the ten largest clones. Sequencing was performed on lung tumor tissue, taken at surgery. The receptors were sampled from a male donor with early-stage non-small cell lung cancer.

Remarks on this clonotype: This beta chain represents an off-target read in a library built for alpha chains; its size is of limited meaning. The genes are TRBV29-1 and TRBJ1-2; D is unresolved. The CDR3 contains 13 residues. Germline-derived CDR1 and CDR2 are SQVTM and ANQGSEA. V was trimmed by 0 bases and J by 4 bases, leaving 9 bases between them. Here the CDR3 DNA reads TGCAGCGTTGAAGATGCGAGTTTCTATGGCTACACCTTC. Its protein is CSVEDASFYGYTF. Full variable domain (remainder filled in from reference TRBV29-1 and TRBJ1-2): SAVISQKPSRDICQRGTSLTIQCQVDSQVTMMFWYRQQPGQSLTLIATANQGSEATYESGFVIDKFPISRPNLTFSTLTVSNMSPEDSSIYLCSVEDASFYGYTFGSGTRLTVV.

On this clonotype itself: A library prepared for alpha chains yielded this beta chain as an off-target read; its size is of little meaning. V is TRBV29-1 and J is TRBJ2-1; D might be TRBD2 (5 bases). Germline V lookup: CDR1 SQVTM, CDR2 ANQGSEA. V shed 7 bases and J shed 10 bases, with 14 bases lying between them. This CDR3 is 11 amino acids long. The CDR3 coding sequence is TGCAGCGCATTGGTCGGGGAGGAGCAGTTCTTC. Translated: CSALVGEEQFF.

This clonotype was seen at least ten times. Little can be read into the size of this beta chain, an off-target read in a library designed for alpha chains. The chain carries TRBV13 and TRBJ2-2; TRBD2 matches 7 bases. The germline gives CDR1 PRHDT, CDR2 FYEKMQ (reference sequence). The CDR3 runs 17 residues. J gave up 3 bases and V 5 bases, and 12 bases lay outside the gene matches. The CDR3 reads CASSRGPVAGHTGELFF. In DNA form, the CDR3 reads TGTGCCAGCAGCCGAGGTCCTGTAGCGGGTCACACCGGGGAGCTGTTTTTT.

As to this clonotype: A library made for alpha chains picked up this beta chain off target, so its size means little. The chain is built from TRBV4-1 and TRBJ2-7; 10 nucleotides line up with TRBD2. CDR1 is MGHRA and CDR2 is YSYEKL in the germline V gene. The CDR3 is 16 amino acids. V trimming: 4 bases; J trimming: 3 bases; junction bases outside the gene matches: 9. In DNA, the CDR3 is TGCGCCAGCAGCCCGACGCGGACTAGCGGAGACTACGAGCAGTACTTC. It specifies CASSPTRTSGDYEQYF.

This clonotype came up many times. Since the library was made to target alpha chains, this beta chain is a stray read and its abundance is not meaningful. The chain employs TRBV6-1 and TRBJ1-6, with D perhaps matching TRBD1 (5 bases). Germline CDR1 is MNHNS and CDR2 is SASEGT. The V end was cut by 5 bases, the J end by 11 bases, with 13 bases between. The CDR3 totals 13 residues. Here the CDR3 reads CASSRGQVPPLHF. The CDR3 DNA sequence: TGTGCCAGCAGTAGGGGTCAGGTTCCACCCCTCCACTTT.

This clonotype came up many times. For a library built for alpha chains, this beta chain is a stray read; little rests on its size. The V gene is TRBV7-8, the J gene TRBJ1-4; D remains unclear. The CDR3 totals 13 residues. Germline V gene lookup returns CDR1 SGHVS and CDR2 FQNEAQ. The V end was cut by 1 base, the J end by 7 bases, with 7 bases between. The CDR3 here is CASSLDHIEKLFF. In DNA, the CDR3 is TGTGCCAGCAGCTTAGACCATATTGAAAAACTGTTTTTT.

This clonotype appeared many times. Found in a library prepared for alpha chains, this beta chain is an off-target read, and its abundance has little meaning. The chain is built from TRBV19 and TRBJ2-2, with 9 bases aligning to TRBD1. Germline V CDR1 and CDR2: LNHDA, SQIVND (reference sequence). Trimming at V came to 6 bases and at J to 3 bases, leaving 11 bases not matched to a gene. The CDR3 loop spans 17 amino acids. The CDR3 protein is CASRPVGTGSYTGELFF. Here the CDR3 DNA reads TGTGCCAGTAGGCCCGTGGGGACAGGGTCCTACACCGGGGAGCTGTTTTTT.

This clonotype appeared many times. Because the library targeted alpha chains, this beta chain is an off-target read whose size means little. This rearrangement joins TRBV9 to TRBJ2-6; D remains ambiguous. V was pared by 5 bases and J by 0 bases, with 6 bases between. The CDR3 length is 14 residues. Germline V CDR1 and CDR2: SGDLS, YYNGEE. CDR3 nucleotides: TGTGCCAGCAGTCCCTACTCTGGGGCCAACGTCCTGACTTTC. Amino acid sequence: CASSPYSGANVLTF.

This clonotype was seen repeatedly, ten times or more. This beta chain came through as a stray read in a library set up for alpha chains, and its size says little. The rearrangement uses TRBV29-1 and TRBJ1-1; the D is unclear. The CDR3 is made up of 14 amino acids. The germline V and J ends were trimmed by 4 bases and 6 bases, with 18 bases remaining between them. Germline V lookup: CDR1 SQVTM, CDR2 ANQGSEA. CDR3 residues: CSVVAREVFSEAFF. The CDR3 bases are TGCAGCGTTGTCGCCCGGGAAGTCTTCTCTGAAGCTTTCTTT.

Relative to its sample, this clonotype is medium-sized. Because this beta chain is a stray read in a library intended to capture alpha chains, its abundance should not be given much weight. The chain is built from TRBV6-1 and TRBJ2-3; a weak D match, TRBD2 (5 bases). The CDR3 totals 18 residues. Trimming stripped 2 bases from V and 4 bases from J, with 22 bases between. Germline V gene lookup returns CDR1 MNHNS and CDR2 SASEGT. The CDR3 DNA reads TGTGCCAGCAGTGAAATAAATGGGCCCTCGGTGGGAGCAGATACGCAGTATTTT. Translated: CASSEINGPSVGADTQYF.

This clonotype was observed many times. As an off-target read in a library built for alpha chains, this beta chain has a frequency of little significance. The chain employs TRBV14 and TRBJ2-7; maybe TRBD1 (6 bases). The CDR3 runs to 14 residues. V lost 5 bases to trimming and J lost 0 bases, with 11 bases between them. Germline V lookup: CDR1 SGHDN, CDR2 FVKESK. CDR3 amino acids: CASSYSGVSYEQYF. CDR3 coding DNA: TGTGCCAGCAGCTATTCAGGGGTCTCCTACGAGCAGTACTTC. The full variable domain, with the rest looked up from reference TRBV14 and TRBJ2-7, is EAGVTQFPSHSVIEKGQTVTLRCDPISGHDNLYWYRRVMGKEIKFLLHFVKESKQDESGMPNNRFLAERTGGTYSTLKVQPAELEDSGVYFCASSYSGVSYEQYFGPGTRLTVT.

With respect to this clonotype: A much more abundant neighbour one base away suggests this may be a read error. With the library built for alpha chains, this beta chain is off target and its frequency is not meaningful. This rearrangement joins TRBV20-1 to TRBJ2-7, with unresolved D. V shed 3 bases and J shed 0 bases, with 9 bases lying between them. Per the germline V gene, CDR1 is DFQATT and CDR2 is SNEGSKA (reference sequence). This CDR3 contains 13 residues. The CDR3 region is CSASEGNSYEQYF. The CDR3 DNA reads as TGCAGTGCTAGTGAAGGGAACTCCTACGAGCAGTACTTC.

This clonotype was detected ten times or more. Since it is a stray read in a library aimed at alpha chains, this beta chain has a size that is not meaningful. This chain connects TRBV6-1 to TRBJ2-3; TRBD2 agrees at 10 bases. CDR1 is MNHNS, CDR2 SASEGT, per germline. The V segment lost 0 bases and the J segment 5 bases; nucleotides outside the gene matches: 8. The CDR3 runs to 17 residues. The DNA of the CDR3 is TGTGCCAGCAGTGAAGCGCGACTAGCGGGCCTGGGAGATACGCAGTATTTT. Translation: CASSEARLAGLGDTQYF.

This clonotype was counted at least ten times. This beta chain is off target for a library built for alpha chains, so its abundance means little. The gene calls are TRBV6-1 and TRBJ2-7, with D possibly matching TRBD2 (6 bases). Germline V gene sequence: CDR1 MNHNS, CDR2 SASEGT. V lost 3 bases to trimming and J lost 5 bases, with 14 bases between them. CDR3 size: 14 residues. The CDR3 DNA reads as TGTGCCAGCAGTGACAGCCTGACGGGGGACGAGCAGTACTTC. Its protein product is CASSDSLTGDEQYF.

A note on this clonotype: As an off-target read in a library built for alpha chains, this beta chain has a frequency of little significance. This chain links TRBV30 with TRBJ2-3, with 9 bases matching TRBD1. Trimming removed 2 bases from V and 5 bases from J; junction bases left unmatched: 20. The germline V gene has CDR1 GTSNPN and CDR2 SVGIG (reference sequence). The CDR3 sequence is 19 residues long. This chain's CDR3 is CAWSRVRYYRDRVQDTQYF. Written as DNA, the CDR3 is TGTGCCTGGAGTCGAGTTAGATACTACCGGGACAGGGTTCAAGATACGCAGTATTTT. Full variable domain (remainder filled in from reference TRBV30 and TRBJ2-3): SQTIHQWPATLVQPVGSPLSLECTVEGTSNPNLYWYRQAAGRGLQLLFYSVGIGQISSEVPQNLSASRPQDRQFILSSKKLLLSDSGFYLCAWSRVRYYRDRVQDTQYFGPGTRLTVL.

This clonotype occurred many times. This beta chain is an unintended read in a library built for alpha chains; its size means little. The chain joins TRBV7-2 to TRBJ2-4, with a weak D call TRBD1 (5 bases). Trimming removed 5 bases from V and 0 bases from J, with 5 bases in between. The CDR3 loop spans 13 amino acids. The germline V gene has CDR1 SGHTA and CDR2 FQGNSA. The CDR3 sequence is CASSRGAKNIQYF. As DNA, the CDR3 is TGTGCCAGCAGCAGGGGAGCCAAAAACATTCAGTACTTC.

About this clonotype: The library was prepared for alpha chains; this beta chain is a stray read, so its frequency means little. The chain employs TRBV4-3 and TRBJ2-2; D call uncertain. The germline V gene has CDR1 LGHNA and CDR2 YSLEER. V dropped 4 bases and J dropped 5 bases, with 11 bases sitting between them. The CDR3 is 14 residues long. CDR3 DNA: TGCGCCAGCAGCCGAGAACTCGGGACCGGGGAGCTGTTTTTT. Translating gives CASSRELGTGELFF.

This clonotype was detected ten times or more. This beta chain was picked up by a library intended for alpha chains and is off target, so its count carries little meaning. This chain links TRBV2 with TRBJ2-7; 10 bases agree with TRBD2. The CDR3 is 15 residues long. Germline values: CDR1 SNHLY, CDR2 FYNNEI. With 7 bases clipped from V and 2 bases from J, the junction kept 8 bases outside the gene matches. The CDR3 nucleotides read TGTGCCAGCAAGGCTAGTAGCGGGGGGACCTACGAGCAGTACTTC. This translates into CASKASSGGTYEQYF. The whole variable domain, remainder taken from reference TRBV2 and TRBJ2-7, is EPEVTQTPSHQVTQMGQEVILRCVPISNHLYFYWYRQILGQKVEFLVSFYNNEISEKSEIFDDQFSVERPDGSNFTLKIRSTKLEDSAMYFCASKASSGGTYEQYFGPGTRLTVT.

The sample holds many counts of this clonotype. This beta chain lies outside the target of a library built for alpha chains; its clone size means little. The chain links TRBV7-2 to TRBJ2-7, with D unclear. Germline-derived CDR1 and CDR2 are SGHTA and FQGNSA. V was cut by 6 bases and J by 0 bases, with 6 bases left in between. CDR3 size: 12 residues. CDR3 sequence: CASRGSSYEQYF. In DNA, the CDR3 is TGTGCCAGCAGAGGAAGCTCCTACGAGCAGTACTTC.

Of note for this clonotype: Within a library made for alpha chains, this beta chain is off target, and its count is uninformative. V is TRBV7-3 and J is TRBJ2-1, with 11 positions matching TRBD2. The CDR3 totals 16 residues. The germline V gene has CDR1 SGHTA and CDR2 FQGTGA. Losses at the gene ends were 5 bases for V and 6 bases for J; bases not matched to a gene: 9. CDR3 protein: CASSPSLAGGSNEQFF. In nucleotides, the CDR3 is TGTGCCAGCAGCCCTTCCCTAGCGGGAGGAAGCAATGAGCAGTTCTTC.

Remarks on this clonotype: This beta chain came through as a stray read in a library set up for alpha chains, and its size says little. The V and J genes are TRBV29-1 and TRBJ2-1; 7 bases are shared with TRBD1. This CDR3 has 14 residues. Germline-derived CDR1 and CDR2 are SQVTM and ANQGSEA. V dropped 4 bases and J dropped 5; count of bases not matched to a gene: 8. The CDR3 DNA reads as TGCAGCGTTGCCGACAGGGCCAGCAACAATGAGCAGTTCTTC. This gives the protein CSVADRASNNEQFF.

This clonotype was picked up many times. Within a library made for alpha chains, this beta chain is off target, and its count is uninformative. The chain couples TRBV7-2 to TRBJ2-5, with D perhaps TRBD1 or TRBD2 (6 bases each). V lost 2 bases to trimming and J lost 5 bases, with 15 bases between them. The CDR3 extends over 15 amino acids. Per the germline V gene, CDR1 is SGHTA and CDR2 is FQGNSA. The CDR3 DNA sequence: TGTGCCAGCAGCTTATCTAGGGGGGATGGTGAGACCCAGTACTTC. Translating gives CASSLSRGDGETQYF.

A word on this clonotype: This beta chain appears as a stray read in a library generated for alpha chains; its size is not informative. The rearrangement uses TRBV5-1 and TRBJ1-1, with TRBD1 as a possible D gene (5 bases). The CDR3 is 15 amino acids. In germline, CDR1 is SGHRS, CDR2 YFSETQ. Between the trimmed V and J ends, which lost 0 bases and 0 bases, there was a span of 9 bases. The CDR3 nucleotides read TGCGCCAGCAGCTTGGGAACAGGAATGAACACTGAAGCTTTCTTT. This encodes CASSLGTGMNTEAFF.

There are many counts of this clonotype. Since the library was made to target alpha chains, this beta chain is a stray read and its abundance is not meaningful. CDR3 amino acids: CATGQGDGYTF. The CDR3 DNA sequence: TGTGCCACCGGACAGGGTGATGGCTACACCTTC. V usage is TRBV27 and J usage is TRBJ1-2; 8 positions match TRBD1. In germline, CDR1 is MNHEY, CDR2 SMNVEV (reference sequence). This CDR3 has 11 amino acids. Germline trimming cut 10 bases from V and 6 bases from J; bases unmatched to any gene: 4.

At least ten counts were recorded for this clonotype. Since the library was made to target alpha chains, this beta chain is a stray read and its abundance is not meaningful. V is TRBV6-5 and J is TRBJ1-1; TRBD1 matches at 7 bases. V trimming: 5 bases; J trimming: 1 base; junction bases outside the gene matches: 4. Germline V gene data show CDR1 as MNHEY and CDR2 as SVGAGI. This CDR3 spans 14 amino acids. For the CDR3, the DNA is TGTGCCAGCAGTCCCCGGACAGGGAACACTGAAGCTTTCTTT. This encodes CASSPRTGNTEAFF.

A word on this clonotype: Because this beta chain is a stray read in a library intended to capture alpha chains, its abundance should not be given much weight. The V and J genes are TRBV28 and TRBJ1-5, with 9 bases fitting TRBD1. Trimming at V came to 4 bases and at J to 4 bases, leaving 8 bases not matched to a gene. CDR1 is MDHEN and CDR2 is SYDVKM in the germline V gene. This CDR3 has 16 amino acids. CDR3 coding DNA: TGTGCCAGCAGTTCCTACGGACAGGGGAGGAATCAGCCCCAGCATTTT. Translation gives CASSSYGQGRNQPQHF.

This clonotype was observed many times. This beta chain represents an off-target read in a library built for alpha chains; its size is of limited meaning. The rearrangement links TRBV18 to TRBJ1-2, with unresolved D. The V gene lost 0 bases and the J gene lost 4 bases, with 9 bases spanning the gap. The CDR3 extends over 14 amino acids. CDR1 is KGHSH, CDR2 LQKENI, per germline. CDR3: CASSPPTESYGYTF. The DNA of the CDR3 is TGTGCCAGCTCACCACCCACGGAGTCCTATGGCTACACCTTC.